Listed below are T cell receptor beta chains from one sample, sequenced in a study of shared T cell receptors in the human thymus. Clones were sequenced by immunoSEQ multiplex PCR, and TCRdb holds only the in-frame ones, with some missing. The sample includes under 450,000 clones, around 93% of them seen just once. Sequenced: thymocytes. The receptors were sampled from a human donor. The CDR3 runs from the conserved cysteine through the conserved F or W. Each record gives: clone size, D gene, J gene, V gene, CDR3 DNA, CDR3 protein. D genes are given only for firm matches. Expanded clones are given a class, and other clones once, few, many or no size at all.

>.|TRBD1|TRBJ1-5|TRBV28
TGTGCCCGGTCAGAAGGGGGCGCGGGTCAGCCCCAGCATTTT
CARSEGGAGQPQHF
>.|TRBD2|TRBJ2-1|TRBV7-2
TGTGCCAGCAACACCCTAGCGGGCCCCCCCAATGAGCAGTTCTTC
CASNTLAGPPNEQFF
>.|TRBD2|TRBJ2-7|TRBV6-5
TGTGCCAGCAGCTATAGCGGGGACTACGAGCAGTACTTC
CASSYSGDYEQYF
>.|TRBD2|TRBJ2-3|TRBV12-5
TGTGCTAGTGGTTTGGTACGCGGGAGCAAACTCACAGATACGCAGTATTTT
CASGLVRGSKLTDTQYF
>.|.|TRBJ2-5|TRBV5-1
TGCGCCAGCAGCTCCCACGGCAGGGCGGGAACCGGGGAGACCCAGTACTTC
CASSSHGRAGTGETQYF
>.|.|TRBJ2-7|TRBV7-8
TGTGCCAGCAGCTTAGGGGGCCTTCGAGGAGCGGGTCGCTACGAGCAGTACTTC
CASSLGGLRGAGRYEQYF
>.|TRBD1|TRBJ2-7|TRBV27
TGTGCCAGCAGTTTCCGCGCGCGAGGGGGCGAATCGTACGAGCAGTACTTC
CASSFRARGGESYEQYF
>few|.|TRBJ1-5|TRBV6-1
TGTGCCAGCAGTGTACAGGAGGGCGATCAGCCCCAGCATTTT
CASSVQEGDQPQHF
>.|.|TRBJ2-3|TRBV19
TGTGCCAGTAGTATATCGCCTCGGGGGCCAGATACGCAGTATTTT
CASSISPRGPDTQYF
>.|TRBD2|TRBJ2-7|TRBV4-2
TGTGCCAGCAGCCGGACTAGCGGGAGGGAAACCTACGAGCAGTACTTC
CASSRTSGRETYEQYF
>.|TRBD1|TRBJ2-7|TRBV9
TGTGCCAGCAGCGTAGGAACTGACGATCCGGGACAGACTTCCTACGAGCAGTACTTC
CASSVGTDDPGQTSYEQYF
>.|.|TRBJ1-2|TRBV7-9
TGTGCCAGCAGCTTAGGGACAGCCTATGGCTACACCTTC
CASSLGTAYGYTF